This T cell receptor beta chain was identified during a study of T cells in Graves' hyperthyroidism and ophthalmopathy. The TCR beta CDR3 regions underwent amplification using RNA transcripts as the source. The study used the HTBI primer set for a first-round RT-PCR of the TCR CDR3. TCRdb analysed the multiplex PCR reads with MiXCR anew, one entry per CDR3 protein. This sample has 200,000 or so distinct CDR3 sequences, with 17% found just once. V shed 4 bases and J 5 bases; nucleotides not matched to a gene: 5. The length of the CDR3 is 14 residues. Germline lookup yields CDR1 KGHSH and CDR2 LQKENI. General study points: Before onset, ophthalmopathy was predicted by the model a median approximately 6.5 months earlier.

Ten or more counts support this clonotype. The antigen is not known. The source material was blood. The rearrangement links TRBV18 to TRBJ2-7, with 10 bases matching TRBD1. This sequence was found in a woman in her fifties or sixties with Graves' hyperthyroidism. In DNA form, the CDR3 reads TGTGCCAGCTCACGGCCGGGACAGGGGAACGAGCAGTACTTC. This gives the protein CASSRPGQGNEQYF.